This T cell receptor (beta chain) was sequenced in a study of cytomegalovirus exposure and HLA in healthy donors (dated by TCRdb to the late 2010s). The study in broad terms: An earlier analysis of several hundred of the donors reported about 300 Gb of sequence data and around 100 million unique TCR beta sequences obtained from some 200 million T cells. An early release that covered some 630 HLA-typed donors contained about 290 gigabases of sequencing data and tens of millions of unique TCR sequences. Of the roughly 390 genotyped donors, 65% to 90% fell in the genetic ancestry cluster associated with self-reported Caucasian donors. The aim of the study was to test whether cataloging public T cell receptors could identify signatures of past pathogen exposure. The study profiled the T cell repertoires of under 850 subjects by immunosequencing and related them to cytomegalovirus serostatus. Besides the first cohort of approximately 710 subjects, a separate validation cohort made up of about 120 different subjects was used. High-throughput TCR immunosequencing, statistical association of individual TCRs with disease status, and machine learning were combined to predict cytomegalovirus infection status. A later analysis re-examined previously published TCR beta repertoires from 500 to 700 donors and added high-resolution HLA genotyping to investigate patterns of TCR occurrence. In the later analysis, no new phenotypic data were used to find candidate immune exposures; instead, reliance was placed on TCR beta sequences and their occurrence across donors. In an earlier analysis of around 540 of the donors, high-throughput TCR beta sequencing was used to judge whether each TCR beta V gene segment behaved as functional or pseudogenic. Donor age, sex, ethnicity and CMV serostatus were compiled alongside the repertoire data. A later genetic analysis took genome-wide SNP genotypes for about 55% of the 666 donors and used that subset as a discovery cohort. Every discovery cohort repertoire had been produced on one sequencing platform. HLA typing included class I and class II loci at four-digit resolution. The number of typed donors differed by locus: about 620-630 for A, B, C, DRB1 and DQB1; approximately 520 for DQA1; over 600 for DPA1; and some 450 for DPB1. Because of strong linkage in the cohort, a handful of DR-DQ haplotypes were treated as single units for association and clustering. On average, around 240,000 unique TCR beta nucleotide sequences were sequenced per donor among 350 to 400 genotyped donors of the cohort, with 15% to 20% of those sequences being non-productive.

This clone showed up just a few times. No cognate antigen has been identified for it. It has no much larger one-base neighbor in the sample; base qualities were not kept. The library was produced with the immunoSEQ multiplex PCR assay. For the multiplex PCR, a mixture combining 60 forward primers for TCR Vbeta segments and 13 reverse primers for TCR Jbeta segments was used. A multiplex PCR assay on genomic DNA amplified the CDR3 region of rearranged TCR beta genes. The Illumina HiSeq System was used to sequence the amplified TCR beta libraries as 87-base-pair reads. Under the source paper's analysis protocol: A later analysis tallied around 82 million unique TCR beta chains across the 660 or so repertoires, and about 12 million of those chains were shared by two or more donors. Raw reads were error-corrected and collapsed into unique sequences with a nearest-neighbor algorithm that merged closely related sequences to remove PCR and sequencing errors. To assign V, D and J gene segments, CDR3 sequences were aligned to IMGT reference sequences. For a sequence to be retained, at least a six-nucleotide match to both a V gene segment and a J gene segment was required. A rearrangement was called productive if the CDR3 had no stop codons and remained in frame with V and J, and every other rearrangement was called non-productive. CDR3 was defined by IMGT convention, running from the second conserved V-encoded cysteine to the conserved J-encoded phenylalanine. The earlier analysis of about 590 of the donors excluded sequences that lacked an unambiguous match to a single V gene segment. An earlier analysis of just under 600 of the donors called V segments functional above 56.7% productive rearrangements and segregating when the between-donor standard deviation exceeded 5%. A statistical classification framework was built to diagnose cytomegalovirus status from the catalog of TCR beta chain sequences. A later analysis assigned V and J genes by comparing TCR nucleotide sequences with IMGT/GENE-DB human TR gene sequences. A later analysis assigned CDR3 sequences and most-parsimonious VDJ recombination scenarios with the TCRdist pipeline. In a later analysis, each TCR beta chain was defined by its CDR3 amino acid sequence together with its V-gene family, and reads lacking a unique V-gene family were excluded. A later analysis removed roughly 590 highly shared, low-generation-probability nucleotide sequences to deal with suspected cross-contamination and a sequencing artifact. In a later analysis, a clonal expansion index was calculated for each public chain from normalized within-repertoire ranks of inferred template counts. In a later analysis, generation probabilities were computed using a VDJ recombination model fitted to out-of-frame rearrangements, and the results were checked against IGoR. In a later analysis, TCR-TCR, TCR-HLA and TCR-CMV co-occurrence was scored with hypergeometric tests, and a repertoire-size bias correction was applied to TCR pairs. A later analysis estimated false discovery rates by permuting HLA or CMV assignments 20 times. A later analysis grouped co-occurring TCRs with DBSCAN, adding TCRdist sequence similarity when clustering within HLA-allele-positive subsets. Co-occurrence clustering excluded repertoires with fewer than 30,000 or more than 120,000 public chains, plus five with anomalous nucleotide sharing. TCRdb limited this immuneACCESS table to in-frame rearrangements with V and J called. A share of clones is missing; checked studies link under half to unresolved V genes, and the rest is unexplained. V, J and clone size are taken as reported in that table, and D and trimming were inferred from the DNA itself. Counted in this sample were 80,000 to 100,000 clones; around 81% of them appeared once. About 4.9% of the sample rests with the top ten.

Spanning cysteine to phenylalanine, the CDR3 consists of 16 amino acids. Just CDR3 DNA is preserved here, 48 bases in frame from base 1. The germline V gene provides CDR1 SGHRS and CDR2 YFSETQ. Trimming accounts for 0 bases at V and 5 bases at J, while the number of junction bases matched to no gene is 7. The cohort was made up of about 610 healthy bone marrow donors. Cohort members were all nominally healthy when sampled, although unrecorded immune exposures were likely present. The donor tested CMV seropositive, placing the donor among the 290 or so seropositive members of the cohort. A peripheral blood sample was provided by each donor, and peripheral blood mononuclear cells were used for TCR beta sequencing. The Qiagen DNeasy Blood Extraction Kit was used to extract genomic DNA from the blood cell samples. Broader findings and caveats from the paper: In a later genetic analysis, a missense DCLRE1C variant was associated with V-gene and J-gene trimming of TCR beta chains, and the association was replicated in an independent cohort. In a later analysis, the rate of TCR association differed among HLA loci, with DRB1 alleles having the most associated TCRs and HLA-C alleles having the fewest. In vitro tests confirmed that a few of the cytomegalovirus-associated TCR beta chains recognize cytomegalovirus antigens. A further reported finding was that TCR beta sequences accurately predicted the HLA-A and HLA-B alleles for most subjects in the first cohort. Linkage disequilibrium might explain the correlated functional status among segregating V segments, but an unknown experimental factor could not be excluded. This cohort had only TCR beta chains sequenced, and the lack of alpha or paired-chain data limited which features could be detected. Because some donors lacked HLA typing at each locus, the association tests relied only on the typed subset. Presence/absence analyses assumed roughly uniform sequencing depth across donors, an assumption that may not hold. In an earlier analysis of about 550 of the donors, most TCR beta V segments were observed in productive rearrangements about 90% or about 30% of the time, broadly matching IMGT annotations. Because the 87-base-pair reads could not distinguish some IMGT-functional V segments, including TRBV6-2 and TRBV6-3, those segments were excluded. In a later analysis, HLA-associated TCR beta chains were found to be more clonally expanded and to have lower generation probabilities than equally common non-associated chains. In the study, 150 to 200 TCR beta chains were listed as associated with cytomegalovirus. The earlier analysis of about 600 of the donors excluded about 16 rarely observed V segments, including chromosome 9 orphons, because counts were too low. Compared with the roughly 670-donor mean, donors in an Asian-associated ancestry cluster had fewer N-insertions in productive TCRs, according to a later genetic analysis. According to a later analysis, parvovirus B19, influenza, CMV and Epstein-Barr virus appeared linked to several top co-occurrence clusters. According to the authors, the approach could potentially be generalized to other disease states and immunological phenotypes. The classifier was reported to diagnose cytomegalovirus status with high specificity and sensitivity in both the original cohort and the validation cohort. In a later analysis, more than 15,000 TCR beta sequences were associated with specific HLA alleles at a false discovery rate of 0.05. The sequencing pipeline was judged likely to have produced a cluster of highly shared sequence variants as a technical artifact. While some public TCRs were present in many individuals, most TCR sequences turned up only very rarely across donors. According to a later analysis, most CMV-associated TCR beta chains appeared to be HLA-restricted, and the HLA associations seemed to be driven largely by CMV exposure. For the cohort, immune exposure information was limited to CMV serostatus. When HLA alleles, especially DR and DQ, strongly co-occurred, TCR associations were difficult to assign to individual alleles.

In this chain, TRBV5-1 is recombined with TRBJ1-1, with 10 central nucleotides matching TRBD1. Sequencing was done on a sample of PBMCs. This receptor was taken from a man aged 35-49 years in good health and CMV-seropositive. The nucleotides are TGCGCCAGCAGCTTGGGTATCGGACAGGGGGGTACTGAAGCTTTCTTT. It encodes CASSLGIGQGGTEAFF.